Sequencing of this TCR beta chain was carried out in a study of blood T cell repertoires in COVID-19. Overall study: Acute and convalescent COVID-19 specimens originated in the United States, Italy and Spain. T cells, B-cell-depleted T cells, or PBMCs provided the cDNA or gDNA that served as material.

As handled by the study authors: Cell counts per sample came from amplifying reference gene primers. Profiled with immunoSEQ multiplex PCR; TCRdb holds only in-frame clones, not every one. The V and J calls and clone size come from that table; D and trimming were worked out from the DNA. The sample holds roughly 150,000 clones, around 74% seen once. Between the trimmed V and J ends, which lost 0 bases and 0 bases, there was a span of 6 bases. Germline V gene data show CDR1 as LNHDA and CDR2 as SQIVND (reference sequence). CDR3 length equals 15 residues. The receptor was isolated from a man aged 65 to 85 with acute or convalescent COVID-19. The rearrangement joins TRBV19 to TRBJ1-3, with D unclear. The sample was peripheral blood. The CDR3 region has the DNA TGTGCCAGTAGTATAGAGTTCAGCTCTGGAAACACCATATATTTT. This codes for CASSIEFSSGNTIYF.